This T cell receptor (beta chain) came from a study of cytomegalovirus exposure and HLA in healthy donors. Study overall: Most genotyped donors, 65% to 85% of more than 300, had Caucasian-associated genetic ancestry.

PCR used 60 Vbeta primers and 13 Jbeta primers. Sequencing used immunoSEQ multiplex PCR; TCRdb keeps in-frame clones, though not all of them. The sample is made up of approximately 110,000 clones, and the top ten hold around 2.4% of it. The CDR3 consists of 13 residues. CDR1 is MNHNS, CDR2 SASEGT, per germline. The V segment lost 1 base and the J segment 8 bases; nucleotides outside the gene matches: 3. Note on this clone: Its antigen is not identified.

Study observations and caveats: CMV antigen specificity of a few CMV-associated chains was confirmed in vitro. V- and J-gene trimming of TCR beta was linked (in a later analysis) to a missense DCLRE1C variant.

V usage is TRBV6-1 and J usage is TRBJ2-3; 7 bases are a match to TRBD2. The sequenced sample was PBMCs. The TCR comes from a man aged 35-49 years in good health and CMV-seronegative. CDR3 sequence (DNA): TGTGCCAGCAGTGAAGACGGGGAGGGTACGCAGTATTTT. Amino acid sequence: CASSEDGEGTQYF.